This T cell receptor (beta chain) is from a study of T cells in Graves' hyperthyroidism and ophthalmopathy. General observations from the study: Ophthalmopathy was predicted by the model a median of approximately six months ahead of onset.

Template material for amplifying TCR beta CDR3 regions consisted of RNA transcripts. An initial round of RT-PCR targeting the TCR CDR3 relied on the HTBI primer set. TCRdb fed the multiplex PCR reads into MiXCR, producing one record per CDR3 protein. Here the sample spans around 340,000 distinct CDR3 sequences, 18% being singletons. The V and J ends lost 2 bases and 5 bases respectively, with 13 bases between them. Germline V CDR1 and CDR2: SGDLS, YYNGEE. The CDR3 spans 14 residues. There are a few counts of this clonotype. Antigen: not known. The sequence was obtained from a woman between 45 and 65 years old with Graves' hyperthyroidism. The J gene is TRBJ2-5, the V gene TRBV9; the D is unclear. The sequenced sample consisted of blood. In DNA, the CDR3 is TGTGCCAGCAGCGTTAGTGGGCTGTGGGAGACCCAGTACTTC. Translating it yields CASSVSGLWETQYF.